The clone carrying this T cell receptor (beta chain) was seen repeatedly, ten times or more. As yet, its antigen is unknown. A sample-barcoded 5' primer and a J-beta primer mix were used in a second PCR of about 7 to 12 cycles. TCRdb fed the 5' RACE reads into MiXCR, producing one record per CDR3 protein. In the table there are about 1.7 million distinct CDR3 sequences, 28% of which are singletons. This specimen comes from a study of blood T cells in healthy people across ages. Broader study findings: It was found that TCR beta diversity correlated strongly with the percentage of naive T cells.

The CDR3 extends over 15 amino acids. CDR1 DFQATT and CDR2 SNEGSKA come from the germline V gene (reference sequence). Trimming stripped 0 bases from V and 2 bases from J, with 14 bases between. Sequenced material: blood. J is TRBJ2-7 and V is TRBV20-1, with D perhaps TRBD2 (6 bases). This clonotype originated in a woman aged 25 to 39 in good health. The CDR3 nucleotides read TGCAGTGCTAGAGAACGGGGGAAGAGCCCCTACGAGCAGTACTTC. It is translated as CSARERGKSPYEQYF.